The 18 T cell receptor beta chains presented below share a single source sample, sequenced in a study of blood T cells in healthy people across ages. Sample-barcoded 5' priming and a J-beta primer mix drove a second PCR of roughly 7 to 11 cycles. One entry per CDR3 protein, called by TCRdb with MiXCR from the 5' RACE reads. This table holds about 1.7 million distinct CDR3 sequences, 28% found once. Input material: blood. The receptors shown here come from a woman between 25 and 40 years old in good health.

This clonotype was seen more than once but under ten times. At one boundary the junction diverges from the germline segment, which might be a read error. The chain has TRBV24-1 and TRBJ2-3; D is unclear. Germline-derived CDR1 and CDR2 are KGHDR and SFDVKD. This CDR3 comprises 13 residues. DNA of the CDR3: TGTGCCACCAGTGAACCGATCACAGATACGCGGTATTTT. Its translation is CATSEPITDTRYF.

As regards this clonotype: The junction differs from germline at one of its ends, possibly a read error. The chain links TRBV10-3 to TRBJ2-1; 10 bases are a match to TRBD2. The CDR3 is made up of 16 amino acids. Germline lookup yields CDR1 ENHRY and CDR2 SYGVKD. Here the CDR3 reads CAISEPNSGRPPQQLF. The CDR3 DNA reads as TGTGCCATCAGTGAGCCGAATAGCGGGAGGCCTCCGCAGCAGTTATTC.

With respect to this clonotype: This may arise from a read error, as a much more abundant clone is one base away. The genes are TRBV7-9 and TRBJ2-5; 7 bases match TRBD2. The CDR3 contains 15 residues. The V and J ends lost 3 bases and 11 bases, in that order; junction bases with no gene match: 15. Germline V gene data show CDR1 as SEHNR and CDR2 as FQNEAQ (reference sequence). CDR3 amino acids: CASSLGGQFYNEQYF. The DNA for the CDR3 is TGTGCCAGCAGCTTGGGAGGGCAATTCTACAATGAGCAGTACTTC.

The chain employs TRBV6-2 or TRBV6-3 and TRBJ2-3; D is possibly TRBD1 or TRBD2 (5 bases each). Germline V gives CDR1 MNHEY, CDR2 SVGEGT. The CDR3 is 18 residues long. Trimming pared 6 bases from V and 7 bases from J, leaving 29 bases between. This chain's CDR3 is CASSQQGGNGRGRNTQYF. The CDR3 DNA reads TGTGCCAGCAGCCAGCAGGGCGGAAACGGACGGGGAAGGAATACGCAGTATTTT.

In this sample, this clonotype turned up a few times. V is TRBV20-1 and J is TRBJ1-4, with TRBD1 matching over 7 bases. This CDR3 is 13 amino acids long. Germline CDR1 is DFQATT and CDR2 is SNEGSKA (reference sequence). Trimming at V came to 6 bases and at J to 3 bases, leaving 4 bases not matched to a gene. As DNA, the CDR3 is TGCAGTGCCCCGGGACAGCCTAATGAAAAACTGTTTTTT. Protein sequence: CSAPGQPNEKLFF.

The table lists this clonotype with a few counts. The rearrangement joins TRBV7-2 to TRBJ1-5, with 9 bases matching TRBD1. Germline CDR1 reads SGHTA; CDR2 reads FQGNSA. With 8 bases clipped from V and 5 bases from J, the junction kept 7 bases outside the gene matches. This CDR3 has 14 amino acids. The CDR3 protein is CASGTGGAYQPQHF. The CDR3 DNA sequence: TGTGCCAGCGGTACAGGGGGCGCTTATCAGCCCCAGCATTTT.

Concerning this clonotype itself: One junction end does not reproduce the germline sequence, and a read error may be involved. The gene calls are TRBV12-3 or TRBV12-4 and TRBJ1-2; weak D call: TRBD1 (6 bases). The CDR3 length is 14 residues. In DNA, the CDR3 is TGTACCAGCAGATCAGGGGCACCTAACTATGGCTACACCTTC. Translated, it gives CTSRSGAPNYGYTF.

This chain joins TRBV12-3 or TRBV12-4 and TRBJ2-7; 8 nucleotides match TRBD1. V lost 5 bases to trimming and J lost 3 bases; unmatched junction nucleotides: 6. The CDR3 length is 14 residues. In DNA, the CDR3 is TGTGCCAGCAGTCCGAGACAGGGGCTCTACGAGCAGTACTTC. Translating it yields CASSPRQGLYEQYF.

This clonotype was picked up a small number of times. This sequence joins TRBV6-5 and TRBJ2-1; TRBD1 might be the D (6 bases). CDR1 MNHEY and CDR2 SVGAGI come from the germline V gene. V was shortened by 6 bases and J by 10 bases, with 13 bases between the two germline ends. The CDR3 extends over 12 amino acids. CDR3 sequence reads: CASRFDRSEQFF. In DNA form, the CDR3 reads TGTGCCAGCAGATTCGACAGGTCCGAGCAGTTCTTC.

This clonotype was recorded many times. The gene calls are TRBV20-1 and TRBJ2-7; tentative D call: TRBD1 (6 bases). Trimming took 5 bases from V and 2 from J, leaving 16 bases between them. The CDR3 runs 14 residues. CDR1 and CDR2 (germline): DFQATT, SNEGSKA (reference sequence). The CDR3 bases are TGCAGTGCTTGGGCCGGGACAACCACCTACGAGCAGTACTTC. This translates into CSAWAGTTTYEQYF.

The chain links TRBV12-3 or TRBV12-4 to TRBJ2-3; 9 positions agree with TRBD2. The ends lost 3 bases at V and 2 bases at J; junction bases unmatched: 6. This CDR3 spans 16 amino acids. CDR3 region: CASSFLAGRSTDTQYF. CDR3 DNA: TGTGCCAGCAGTTTCCTAGCGGGGAGATCCACAGATACGCAGTATTTT.

As to this clonotype: The junction departs from germline at one end; a sequencing error may be responsible. This chain uses TRBV10-3 with TRBJ2-3, with D perhaps TRBD1 or TRBD2 (6 bases each). This CDR3 has 16 residues. Germline CDR1 and CDR2: ENHRY and SYGVKD. The CDR3 reads CATSEGGAGWTDTQYF. CDR3 nucleotides: TGTGCCACCAGTGAGGGGGGAGCGGGTTGGACAGATACGCAGTATTTT.

The chain couples TRBV7-9 to TRBJ1-4, with D unresolved. Germline V gene sequence: CDR1 SEHNR, CDR2 FQNEAQ (reference sequence). The CDR3 extends over 16 amino acids. The V end was cut by 5 bases, the J end by 1 base, with 14 bases between. CDR3 region: CASSPSSPQTNEKLFF. For the CDR3, the DNA is TGTGCCAGCAGCCCGAGCTCGCCACAAACTAATGAAAAACTGTTTTTT.

The table lists this clonotype with a few counts. The V call is TRBV14, the J call TRBJ2-7; 9 positions agree with TRBD1. This CDR3 comprises 16 residues. CDR1 is SGHDN and CDR2 is FVKESK in the germline V gene. J gave up 2 bases and V 3 bases, and 8 bases lay outside the gene matches. The CDR3 is CASSHRTGQGTYEQYF. Written as DNA, the CDR3 is TGTGCCAGCAGCCACCGCACGGGACAGGGAACCTACGAGCAGTACTTC.

This clonotype turned up a few times. The chain has TRBV12-3 or TRBV12-4 and TRBJ1-2; D is unresolved. V was trimmed by 3 bases and J by 7 bases, leaving 15 bases between them. The CDR3 has 14 residues. This chain's CDR3 is CASSFRQSRSGYTF. For the CDR3, the DNA is TGTGCCAGCAGTTTTCGGCAAAGCAGGAGTGGCTACACCTTC.

Points on this clonotype: At one of its ends the junction is not consistent with the germline gene, which may arise from a read error. The J gene is TRBJ1-2, the V gene TRBV28; the D gene is possibly TRBD1 (5 bases). CDR1 and CDR2 (germline): MDHEN, SYDVKM. The CDR3 has 14 residues. The CDR3 DNA reads TGTGCCAGCAGTTTAACGCGGGGCGACTATGGCCACACCTTC. It translates to CASSLTRGDYGHTF.

Ten or more counts support this clonotype. The chain carries TRBV12-3 or TRBV12-4 and TRBJ2-5; the D gene could be TRBD1 or TRBD2 (5 bases each). V shed 6 bases and J shed 5 bases, with 13 bases lying between them. The CDR3 loop spans 13 amino acids. CDR3 in amino acids: CASRLSGTETQYF. The CDR3 coding sequence is TGTGCCAGCAGGCTGTCAGGGACGGAGACCCAGTACTTC.

This clonotype was observed a few times. Its ends do not fully match the called genes, so a read error is possible. The chain combines TRBV9 with TRBJ2-6, with D tentatively TRBD1 or TRBD2 (5 bases each). Germline lookup yields CDR1 SGDLS and CDR2 YYNGEE. CDR3 size: 16 residues. As DNA, the CDR3 is TGTGCCAGCAGCGCTCGGAGGCCCTCTGGGGCCAACGTCCGGACTTTC. Protein: CASSARRPSGANVRTF. Looking up the rest from reference TRBV9 and TRBJ2-6 gives the full variable domain: DSGVTQTPKHLITATGQRVTLRCSPRSGDLSVYWYQQSLDQGLQFLIQYYNGEERAKGNILERFSAQQFPDLHSELNLSSLELGDSALYFCASSARRPSGANVRTFGAGSRLTVL.